Listed below are T cell receptor beta chains from one sample, sequenced in a study of T cell repertoires in cytomegalovirus infection. TCRdb analysed the reads with MiXCR anew, one entry per CDR3 protein. The sample yields approximately 500,000 distinct CDR3 sequences, approximately 17% seen once. Sequencing used CD8+ T cells from PBMCs. The receptors stem from a human donor in good health (CMV status not recorded). Some clones in this sample may be carry-over from other donors' samples. CDR3s include the opening cysteine and the closing phenylalanine or tryptophan. A D gene is named only where the DNA matches it firmly. Clone sizes are given selectively: once, few, many, or a class where the clone is expanded.

NA,TRBJ1-2,many,TRBV6-5,TGTGCCAGCAGTTCCCGGACAGCCGCTACCTATGGCTACACCTTC,CASSSRTAATYGYTF
NA,TRBJ2-2,many,TRBV19,TGTGCCAGTAGTATCCTAAGAGAAGGGCTGGGCACCGGGGAGCTGTTTTTT,CASSILREGLGTGELFF
NA,TRBJ2-2,many,TRBV7-6,TGTGCCAGCAGGCCCGGGACACCGGGCACCGGGGAGCTGTTTTTT,CASRPGTPGTGELFF
NA,TRBJ2-1,few,TRBV10-3,TGTGCCATCAGTGAAAGGCAGGGGGGGAATGAGCAGTTCTTC,CAISERQGGNEQFF
NA,TRBJ1-1,few,TRBV28,TGTGCCAGCAGTCCGAAGATGAACACTGAAGCTTTCTTT,CASSPKMNTEAFF
NA,TRBJ2-2,NA,TRBV7-8,TGTGCCAGCAGCCCTCGGTCGGGAGCAAAAACAGGGGAGCTGTTTTTT,CASSPRSGAKTGELFF
NA,TRBJ2-7,many,TRBV7-9,TGTGCCAGCAGCTCGACGATTTACGAGCAGTACTTC,CASSSTIYEQYF
TRBD1,TRBJ1-5,few,TRBV5-1,TGCGCCAGCAGCTCGACAGGGGGAAAGCCCCAGCATTTT,CASSSTGGKPQHF
NA,TRBJ2-7,many,TRBV28,TGTGCCAGCAGTGCGACTACTAACTACGAGCAGTACTTC,CASSATTNYEQYF
TRBD2,TRBJ2-1,NA,TRBV2,TGTGCCAGCAGTGCCGGGACTAGCGTCGATGAGCAGTTCTTC,CASSAGTSVDEQFF
TRBD2,TRBJ2-1,few,TRBV19,TGTGCCAGTAGTGTTAGCGGGAGGGGGTTCTTC,CASSVSGRGFF
TRBD2,TRBJ2-3,NA,TRBV11-2,TGTGCCAGCAGCTTAGATCTCAGCGGGGGTTTCGATACGCAGTATTTT,CASSLDLSGGFDTQYF
NA,TRBJ2-5,many,TRBV10-3,TGTGCCATCAGTGAGTCGAGATTGACGAGGCTAGAGACCCAGTACTTC,CAISESRLTRLETQYF
TRBD2,TRBJ2-3,many,TRBV27,TGTGCCAGCAGTTCTAGCGGGAGGGCCACAGATACGCAGTATTTT,CASSSSGRATDTQYF
TRBD1,TRBJ2-1,NA,TRBV5-4,TGTGCCAGCAGCTTGGACTGGACAGGGTACAATGAGCAGTTCTTC,CASSLDWTGYNEQFF
TRBD1,TRBJ2-1,many,TRBV7-2,TGTGCCAGCAGCTCACCTAGGACAGGGGGCAGGAATGAGCAGTTCTTC,CASSSPRTGGRNEQFF
NA,TRBJ1-1,many,TRBV7-2,TGTGCCAGCAGCTCGGCGGACAGCCAGAACACTGAAGCTTTCTTT,CASSSADSQNTEAFF
NA,TRBJ2-4,NA,TRBV19,TGTGCCAGTAGTAATCCGGAGTCCCGGTGGATTGGAGACATTCAGTACTTC,CASSNPESRWIGDIQYF
NA,TRBJ2-1,NA,TRBV14,TGTGCCAGCAGCCCAGGGGACTACTTCTACAATGAGCAGTTCTTC,CASSPGDYFYNEQFF
NA,TRBJ2-7,many,TRBV7-8,TGTGCCAGCAGCCCTTTCGGACAGAGGCCCGAGCAGTACTTC,CASSPFGQRPEQYF
NA,TRBJ2-5,NA,TRBV7-9,TGTGCCAGCAGCCGGGATGTCCCCCCCCCAGAGACCCAGTACTTC,CASSRDVPPPETQYF
NA,TRBJ1-2,NA,TRBV3-1,TGTGCCAGCAGCCAAGAAAGGACCTTAGACAGCCTTACTAACTATGGCTACACCTTC,CASSQERTLDSLTNYGYTF